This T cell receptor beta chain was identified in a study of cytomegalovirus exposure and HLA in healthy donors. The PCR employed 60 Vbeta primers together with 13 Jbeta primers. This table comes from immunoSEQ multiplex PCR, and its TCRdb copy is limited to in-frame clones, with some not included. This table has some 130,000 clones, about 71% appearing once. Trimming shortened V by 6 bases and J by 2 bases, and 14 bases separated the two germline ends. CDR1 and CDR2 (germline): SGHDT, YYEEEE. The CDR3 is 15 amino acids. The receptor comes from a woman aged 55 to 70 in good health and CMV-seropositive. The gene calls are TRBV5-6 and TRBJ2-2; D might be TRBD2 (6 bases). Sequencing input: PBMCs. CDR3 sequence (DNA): TGTGCCAGCACTTGGACGGGAGATAACACCGGGGAGCTGTTTTTT. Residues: CASTWTGDNTGELFF.